This T cell receptor (beta chain) was identified in a study of blood T cells in healthy people across ages. As concerns this clonotype: What it binds is unknown.

Study-wide points: The CMV status of each donor remained undetermined, and this could have confounded shifts in expanded clonotypes.

A second PCR of roughly 7 to 11 cycles used a sample-barcoded 5' primer and a J-beta primer mix. TCRdb independently ran MiXCR on the 5' RACE reads; one entry per CDR3 protein. The repertoire holds 1,300,000 or so distinct CDR3 sequences, with around 55% as singletons. This CDR3 region has 15 residues. V gave up 6 bases and J gave up 9 bases; unmatched junction bases: 9. Donation came from healthy Caucasian individuals in Russia who were aged about 6 to 95. Isolated per sample were at least 6 million PBMCs. This receptor was obtained from a man aged 18 to 29 in good health. The specimen was blood. V gene TRBV12-3 or TRBV12-4 combines with J gene TRBJ1-6; 9 bases are a match to TRBD1. CDR3: CASSPGQGSSSPLHF. The CDR3 coding sequence is TGTGCCAGCAGCCCAGGACAGGGGAGTAGTTCACCCCTCCACTTT.